This TCR beta chain came from a study of blood T cell repertoires in COVID-19. Original methodology: Estimation of nucleated cell counts relied on the amplification of reference gene primers. The table came from immunoSEQ multiplex PCR; TCRdb's copy has only in-frame clones and leaves some out. V and J calls and clone size are those listed in that table; D and trimming were worked out from the DNA. The sample has about 70,000 clones; around 88% are singletons. This clone appeared a single time. This receptor was taken from a human donor in a cohort sampled during active COVID-19. Material for sequencing was peripheral blood.

CDR3 sequence (DNA): TGTGCCAGTAGACCAGGGGGCGTCTTGAACTATGGCTACACCTTC. It specifies CASRPGGVLNYGYTF. The V and J genes are TRBV19 and TRBJ1-2; 8 bases agree with TRBD1. V dropped 6 bases and J dropped 2; count of bases not matched to a gene: 8. CDR1 and CDR2 (germline): LNHDA, SQIVND (reference sequence). CDR3 length: 15 residues. The full variable domain, rest sourced from reference TRBV19 and TRBJ1-2, is DGGITQSPKYLFRKEGQNVTLSCEQNLNHDAMYWYRQDPGQGLRLIYYSQIVNDFQKGDIAEGYSVSREKKESFPLTVTSAQKNPTAFYLCASRPGGVLNYGYTFGSGTRLTVV.